What follows are 16 T cell receptor beta chains derived from one specimen sequenced in a study of CD8 T cells in Susac syndrome. RNA was extracted with the RNeasy kit, and a quantity of 0.5 to 1 ug was reverse transcribed using random hexamers. TCRdb fed the immunoSEQ multiplex PCR reads into MiXCR, producing one record per CDR3 protein. The sample carries around 300,000 distinct CDR3 sequences, 65% to 90% recorded once. Material for sequencing was CD8+ T cells from PBMCs. Source of these receptors: a human donor with multiple sclerosis.

There are a few counts of this clonotype. The chain links TRBV28 to TRBJ2-7; D gene unclear. This CDR3 comprises 12 residues. CDR1 is MDHEN and CDR2 is SYDVKM in the germline V gene. V lost 6 bases and J lost 0, with 6 bases in between. Here the CDR3 reads CASRDPSYEQYF. CDR3 nucleotide sequence: TGTGCCAGCAGGGATCCCTCCTACGAGCAGTACTTC. Using reference TRBV28 and TRBJ2-7 for the parts outside the CDR3, the full variable domain is DVKVTQSSRYLVKRTGEKVFLECVQDMDHENMFWYRQDPGLGLRLIYFSYDVKMKEKGDIPEGYSVSREKKERFSLILESASTNQTSMYLCASRDPSYEQYFGPGTRLTVT.

This chain joins TRBV4-1 and TRBJ2-1; 8 bases fit TRBD2. CDR3 length equals 16 residues. V was pared by 4 bases and J by 7 bases, with 12 bases of the junction left unmatched. CDR1 and CDR2 from the germline V gene are MGHRA and YSYEKL. Written as DNA, the CDR3 is TGCGCCAGCAGCCTAATCACTGGACTAGCATTTAATGAGCAGTTCTTC. This gives the protein CASSLITGLAFNEQFF.

This clonotype was counted a few times. V is TRBV6-1 and J is TRBJ2-7, with D unclear. Germline V gene lookup returns CDR1 MNHNS and CDR2 SASEGT. CDR3 length: 13 amino acids. V lost 10 bases to trimming and J lost 2 bases, with 15 bases between them. The CDR3 sequence is CAICGEVTYEQYF. The CDR3 DNA is TGTGCCATCTGTGGAGAGGTGACCTACGAGCAGTACTTC.

The rearrangement joins TRBV2 to TRBJ1-2; D possibly corresponds to TRBD1 (5 bases). The V end lost 8 bases, the J end lost 4 bases, and 17 bases lay between the germline ends. The CDR3 runs 14 residues. Germline CDR1 and CDR2: SNHLY and FYNNEI. The CDR3 DNA follows: TGTGCCAGCCTCCTACGGGGGGTGGGCTATGGCTACACCTTC. Its protein is CASLLRGVGYGYTF.

The DNA of the CDR3 is TGTGCCAGCAGCTCGGGCTACCGTTTGACTAGCGGGAGGTGGGATGAGCAGTTCTTC. Its protein product is CASSSGYRLTSGRWDEQFF. V and J are TRBV7-9 and TRBJ2-1; 13 bases match TRBD2. Germline-derived CDR1 and CDR2 are SEHNR and FQNEAQ (reference sequence). There are 19 residues in the CDR3. Trimming at V came to 4 bases and at J to 8 bases, leaving 17 bases not matched to a gene. Based on the CDR3 plus reference TRBV7-9 and TRBJ2-1, the full variable domain is DTGVSQNPRHKITKRGQNVTFRCDPISEHNRLYWYRQTLGQGPEFLTYFQNEAQLEKSRLLSDRFSAERPKGSFSTLEIQRTEQGDSAMYLCASSSGYRLTSGRWDEQFFGPGTRLTVL.

The genes are TRBV5-3 and TRBJ2-5, with no clear D. TRBV5-3 is annotated as an ORF whose role is uncertain. The germline V and J ends were trimmed by 4 bases and 3 bases, with 1 base remaining between them. The CDR3 totals 10 residues. The CDR3 is CARSEETQYF. DNA of the CDR3: TGTGCCAGAAGCGAAGAGACCCAGTACTTC.

The chain links TRBV9 to TRBJ2-1, with D possibly called TRBD1 or TRBD2 (5 bases each). This CDR3 has 16 amino acids. V lost 3 bases and J 2 bases, leaving 15 bases between the germline ends. Germline CDR1 is SGDLS and CDR2 is YYNGEE. Written as DNA, the CDR3 is TGTGCCAGCAGCGCCTACTACCGGGGCCCCTACAATGAGCAGTTCTTC. Translated: CASSAYYRGPYNEQFF. The whole variable domain, remainder taken from reference TRBV9 and TRBJ2-1, is DSGVTQTPKHLITATGQRVTLRCSPRSGDLSVYWYQQSLDQGLQFLIQYYNGEERAKGNILERFSAQQFPDLHSELNLSSLELGDSALYFCASSAYYRGPYNEQFFGPGTRLTVL.

The V and J genes are TRBV27 and TRBJ2-7, with 12 bases that match TRBD1. The CDR3 length is 15 residues. Germline loops: CDR1 MNHEY, CDR2 SMNVEV (reference sequence). V lost 3 bases and J lost 5; bases outside the gene matches: 5. CDR3 DNA: TGTGCCAGCAGTTTGGGGACAGGGGGCTTCAACGAGCAGTACTTC. Protein product: CASSLGTGGFNEQYF.

The chain combines TRBV20-1 with TRBJ2-7, with D tentatively TRBD2 (5 bases). With 3 bases removed from V and 3 bases from J, the gap between germline ends came to 12 bases. Germline V lookup: CDR1 DFQATT, CDR2 SNEGSKA (reference sequence). CDR3 size: 13 residues. CDR3 amino acids: CSARGFSDYEQYF. In nucleotides, the CDR3 is TGCAGTGCTAGGGGGTTTAGCGACTACGAGCAGTACTTC.

The V call is TRBV5-6, the J call TRBJ2-1; 15 bases line up with TRBD2. V gave up 7 bases and J gave up 7 bases; unmatched junction bases: 3. The CDR3 consists of 14 residues. Germline V gives CDR1 SGHDT, CDR2 YYEEEE. The CDR3 bases are TGTGCCAGCGGTGGGACTAGCGGGAGGAATGAGCAGTTCTTC. Translation gives CASGGTSGRNEQFF.

The chain couples TRBV6-5 to TRBJ2-5; weak D call: TRBD2 (6 bases). Trimming took off 3 bases at V and 5 bases at J, with 13 bases between the two ends. Germline V lookup: CDR1 MNHEY, CDR2 SVGAGI. The CDR3 is 14 amino acids. The CDR3 sequence is CASSYLRGGETQYF. The CDR3, as DNA: TGTGCCAGCAGTTATCTGAGGGGAGGCGAGACCCAGTACTTC.

The chain has TRBV28 and TRBJ2-5; 11 bases agree with TRBD2. The germline V gene has CDR1 MDHEN and CDR2 SYDVKM. The V and J ends lost 5 bases and 5 bases, in that order; junction bases with no gene match: 10. This CDR3 spans 16 amino acids. The CDR3 sequence: CASSPGLAEGRETQYF. CDR3 DNA sequence: TGTGCCAGCAGTCCGGGACTAGCGGAGGGAAGGGAGACCCAGTACTTC.

The chain is built from TRBV12-3 or TRBV12-4 and TRBJ2-7; D remains unclear. Trimming stripped 3 bases from V and 3 bases from J, with 9 bases between. CDR3 size: 13 residues. This CDR3 is CASSLAGFYEQYF. The CDR3 nucleotides read TGTGCCAGCAGTTTGGCCGGCTTCTACGAGCAGTACTTC.

The chain carries TRBV20-1 and TRBJ2-3, with D tentatively TRBD1 or TRBD2 (5 bases each). The CDR3 extends over 15 amino acids. Germline CDR1 is DFQATT and CDR2 is SNEGSKA (reference sequence). Trimming removed 3 bases at V and 2 bases at J, with 15 bases between. The DNA for the CDR3 is TGCAGTGCTAGGGGACCCCCAGAAAACACAGATACGCAGTATTTT. Its protein product is CSARGPPENTDTQYF.

This clonotype was seen once. The junction departs from germline at one end; a sequencing error may be responsible. The rearrangement links TRBV28 to TRBJ1-5, with a possible D match to TRBD1 (5 bases). This CDR3 is 16 amino acids long. CDR1 and CDR2 from the germline V gene are MDHEN and SYDVKM. The CDR3 nucleotides are TGTGCCAGCAGTTTCGGAGGGGCCTCTTGGGATCAGCCCCAGCACTTT. Protein: CASSFGGASWDQPQHF.

The rearrangement links TRBV28 to TRBJ2-7; the D gene is possibly TRBD2 (5 bases). The CDR3 is made up of 16 amino acids. Per germline, CDR1 MDHEN and CDR2 SYDVKM. V was shortened by 6 bases and J by 2 bases, with 20 bases between the two germline ends. CDR3 sequence reads: CASRPRGRVLTYEQYF. CDR3 DNA sequence: TGTGCCAGCAGACCCCGTGGGCGGGTCTTAACCTACGAGCAGTACTTC. The full variable domain, with the rest looked up from reference TRBV28 and TRBJ2-7, is DVKVTQSSRYLVKRTGEKVFLECVQDMDHENMFWYRQDPGLGLRLIYFSYDVKMKEKGDIPEGYSVSREKKERFSLILESASTNQTSMYLCASRPRGRVLTYEQYFGPGTRLTVT.